The 32 T cell receptor beta chains presented below share a single source sample, sequenced in a study of blood T cell repertoires in COVID-19. The assay was immunoSEQ multiplex PCR, and TCRdb's table has in-frame clones only and misses some. The sample carries 300,000 or so clones, 90% recorded once. The sequenced sample was peripheral blood. All receptors derive from a woman aged 30 to 39 with COVID-19, enrolled during active disease.

The chain links TRBV15 to TRBJ1-5; TRBD1 agrees at 7 bases. The CDR3 is 14 amino acids. Germline-derived CDR1 and CDR2 are LNHNV and YYDKDF (reference sequence). J was trimmed by 3 bases and V by 5 bases; bases with no gene match: 4. The CDR3: CATSLGQANQPQHF. In nucleotides, the CDR3 is TGTGCCACCAGCCTCGGACAGGCCAATCAGCCCCAGCATTTT.

V usage is TRBV7-9 and J usage is TRBJ1-1; D unresolved. The V gene's germline CDR1 is SEHNR and CDR2 FQNEAQ (reference sequence). This CDR3 is 16 amino acids long. The ends were cut back, 2 bases at V and 1 base at J, with 14 bases in the middle. The CDR3 spells CASSLNRAVGNTEAFF. Here the CDR3 DNA reads TGTGCCAGCAGCTTAAACCGAGCTGTTGGGAACACTGAAGCTTTCTTT. Full variable domain (missing parts from reference TRBV7-9 and TRBJ1-1): DTGVSQNPRHKITKRGQNVTFRCDPISEHNRLYWYRQTLGQGPEFLTYFQNEAQLEKSRLLSDRFSAERPKGSFSTLEIQRTEQGDSAMYLCASSLNRAVGNTEAFFGQGTRLTVV.

In this sample, this clone turned up once. The chain is built from TRBV7-9 and TRBJ1-1; no clear D gene. Trimming removed 8 bases at V and 2 bases at J, with 9 bases between. CDR3 size: 12 residues. Germline assignment: CDR1 SEHNR and CDR2 FQNEAQ (reference sequence). The CDR3 loop is CASAGRNTEAFF. In DNA form, the CDR3 reads TGTGCCAGCGCTGGCAGAAACACTGAAGCTTTCTTT.

The J gene is TRBJ1-2, the V gene TRBV29-1; D remains ambiguous. The germline V and J ends were trimmed by 2 bases and 2 bases, with 3 bases remaining between them. The CDR3 covers 11 residues. In germline, CDR1 is SQVTM, CDR2 ANQGSEA. The CDR3 sequence: CSVEQNYGYTF. The CDR3 bases are TGCAGCGTTGAACAGAACTATGGCTACACCTTC.

This rearrangement joins TRBV28 to TRBJ1-5; D possibly corresponds to TRBD1 (5 bases). Per germline, CDR1 MDHEN and CDR2 SYDVKM. This CDR3 is 15 amino acids long. Trimming took off 2 bases at V and 0 bases at J, with 8 bases between the two ends. CDR3 sequence reads: CASSLRGYSNQPQHF. As DNA, the CDR3 is TGTGCCAGCAGTTTAAGGGGATATAGCAATCAGCCCCAGCATTTT.

This clone was counted at least ten times. The chain links TRBV28 to TRBJ2-3; possibly TRBD1 for D (6 bases). CDR1 is MDHEN, CDR2 SYDVKM, per germline. The CDR3 is made up of 14 amino acids. Between the trimmed V and J ends, which lost 8 bases and 2 bases, there was a span of 14 bases. CDR3 coding DNA: TGTGCCAGCGCCATTGGACAGCCCACAGATACGCAGTATTTT. Protein: CASAIGQPTDTQYF.

This clone came up once. The chain carries TRBV6-2 or TRBV6-3 and TRBJ1-1; no firm D call. Trimming shortened V by 4 bases and J by 0 bases, and 12 bases separated the two germline ends. CDR1 and CDR2 from the germline V gene are MNHEY and SVGEGT. This CDR3 has 15 residues. The CDR3 region is CASSLTPPVNTEAFF. In nucleotides, the CDR3 is TGTGCCAGCAGTTTGACACCTCCTGTGAACACTGAAGCTTTCTTT.

The V and J genes are TRBV2 and TRBJ2-3; 12 bases align to TRBD2. The length of the CDR3 is 15 residues. V dropped 6 bases and J dropped 5; count of bases not matched to a gene: 6. Per germline, CDR1 SNHLY and CDR2 FYNNEI. CDR3 DNA sequence: TGTGCCAGCAGCTTCGGACTAGCGGGAAAAGATACGCAGTATTTT. This translates into CASSFGLAGKDTQYF.

V and J are TRBV18 and TRBJ2-1; 16 bases fit TRBD2. Per germline, CDR1 KGHSH and CDR2 LQKENI. With V trimmed by 4 bases and J by 2 bases, 2 bases remained unmatched. The CDR3 sequence is 17 residues long. This CDR3 is CASSLGTSGRAYNEQFF. In DNA, the CDR3 is TGTGCCAGCTCACTTGGGACTAGCGGGAGGGCCTACAATGAGCAGTTCTTC.

The chain carries TRBV10-3 and TRBJ2-1; TRBD2 might be the D (5 bases). Between the trimmed V and J ends, which lost 4 bases and 7 bases, there was a span of 14 bases. The CDR3 covers 14 residues. CDR1 and CDR2 from the germline V gene are ENHRY and SYGVKD. The DNA for the CDR3 is TGTGCCATCAGTGTTCGGGATAGCGTAAATGAGCAGTTCTTC. Its protein product is CAISVRDSVNEQFF.

The chain carries TRBV2 and TRBJ2-2; D remains unclear. This CDR3 has 13 residues. V was pared by 0 bases and J by 9 bases, with 8 bases between. Germline V gene sequence: CDR1 SNHLY, CDR2 FYNNEI. CDR3 region: CASSEAAGWELFF. CDR3 in DNA: TGTGCCAGCAGTGAAGCGGCAGGTTGGGAGCTGTTTTTT.

This chain links TRBV7-8 with TRBJ1-3; D perhaps matches TRBD1 (5 bases). Germline CDR1 is SGHVS and CDR2 is FQNEAQ. The CDR3 runs to 15 residues. The germline V and J ends were trimmed by 2 bases and 3 bases, with 11 bases remaining between them. CDR3 in amino acids: CASSLLGDVGNTIYF. The DNA for the CDR3 is TGTGCCAGCAGCTTATTAGGGGATGTTGGAAACACCATATATTTT.

In this sample, this clone turned up once. This rearrangement joins TRBV10-1 to TRBJ2-7, with TRBD2 as a possible D gene (6 bases). Germline CDR1 is WNHNN and CDR2 is SYGVQD (reference sequence). The CDR3 consists of 16 residues. The V end was cut by 0 bases, the J end by 0 bases, with 12 bases between. CDR3 region: CASSESFLGSSYEQYF. The CDR3 DNA sequence: TGCGCCAGCAGTGAGTCCTTTCTCGGGAGCTCCTACGAGCAGTACTTC.

This clone has only a few counts. The chain carries TRBV7-2 and TRBJ2-7, with D maybe TRBD1 (5 bases). Trimming left V 0 bases short and J 0 bases short, with 12 bases between. Germline lookup yields CDR1 SGHTA and CDR2 FQGNSA. The CDR3 runs to 16 residues. The CDR3 DNA follows: TGTGCCAGCAGCTTAGCCCCAGGGTCTAGCTCCTACGAGCAGTACTTC. Protein product: CASSLAPGSSSYEQYF. The whole variable domain, remainder taken from reference TRBV7-2 and TRBJ2-7, is GAGVSQSPSNKVTEKGKDVELRCDPISGHTALYWYRQSLGQGLEFLIYFQGNSAPDKSGLPSDRFSAERTGGSVSTLTIQRTQQEDSAVYLCASSLAPGSSSYEQYFGPGTRLTVT.

This clone was counted only a few times. CDR3 nucleotides: TGTGCCAGTAGTATAAGCGCCACAGGGACTGAAGCTTTCTTT. This sequence encodes CASSISATGTEAFF. The rearrangement joins TRBV19 to TRBJ1-1; weak D call: TRBD1 (6 bases). The germline gives CDR1 LNHDA, CDR2 SQIVND (reference sequence). This CDR3 has 14 amino acids. Trimming removed 2 bases from V and 5 bases from J, with 12 bases in between.

The CDR3, as DNA: TGTGCCAGCAGTCAAAGGACTAGAAGCACAGATACGCAGTATTTT. It codes for CASSQRTRSTDTQYF. The chain employs TRBV28 and TRBJ2-3; 7 bases align to TRBD2. Germline CDR1 and CDR2: MDHEN and SYDVKM. J lost 0 bases, V lost 5 bases, and 5 bases had no gene match. The CDR3 is 15 residues long.

As DNA, the CDR3 is TGTGCCATCAGTGAGTTCATAGCGGAGAACACCGGGGAGCTGTTTTTT. This gives the protein CAISEFIAENTGELFF. The chain combines TRBV10-3 with TRBJ2-2; tentative D call: TRBD2 (6 bases). Germline V lookup: CDR1 ENHRY, CDR2 SYGVKD. V dropped 1 base and J dropped 1 base, with 10 bases sitting between them. The CDR3 runs 16 residues.

V usage is TRBV5-6 and J usage is TRBJ1-2, with 10 bases that match TRBD1. V was clipped by 0 bases and J by 3 bases; unmatched bases: 2. CDR1 and CDR2 (germline): SGHDT, YYEEEE. The CDR3 runs to 15 residues. Written as DNA, the CDR3 is TGTGCCAGCAGCTTGGGGACAGGGGGAGACTATGGCTACACCTTC. Its translation: CASSLGTGGDYGYTF.

The chain employs TRBV7-2 and TRBJ2-1; D unclear. V was shortened by 4 bases and J by 7 bases, with 17 bases between the two germline ends. This CDR3 spans 15 amino acids. Germline assignment: CDR1 SGHTA and CDR2 FQGNSA. The CDR3 sequence: CASSSDPPELNEQFF. The CDR3 bases are TGTGCCAGCAGCTCAGACCCCCCGGAGCTAAATGAGCAGTTCTTC.

This chain uses TRBV11-2 with TRBJ1-1, with D uncertain. The V gene's germline CDR1 is SGHAT and CDR2 FQNNGV. The CDR3 length is 15 residues. V was shortened by 1 base and J by 2 bases, with 11 bases between the two germline ends. CDR3 region: CASSLAPERNTEAFF. The DNA of the CDR3 is TGTGCCAGCAGCTTAGCCCCAGAAAGAAACACTGAAGCTTTCTTT.

This chain connects TRBV24-1 to TRBJ1-2; 8 bases are shared with TRBD1. This CDR3 spans 15 amino acids. Per the germline V gene, CDR1 is KGHDR and CDR2 is SFDVKD. V lost 3 bases, J lost 4 bases, and 6 bases stayed unmatched. CDR3 sequence reads: CATSDPSTGAYGYTF. The CDR3 DNA follows: TGTGCCACCAGTGATCCATCGACAGGGGCCTATGGCTACACCTTC.

This sequence joins TRBV7-2 and TRBJ2-3, with 9 bases identical to TRBD2. The V gene end was trimmed by 8 bases and the J gene end by 5 bases; junction bases not matched to a gene: 14. Germline V gives CDR1 SGHTA, CDR2 FQGNSA. The CDR3 covers 16 residues. DNA of the CDR3: TGTGCCAGCCGCCGCGCGGGCGGGAGGGCAGGAGATACGCAGTATTTT. It yields the protein CASRRAGGRAGDTQYF.

The chain recombines TRBV11-2 with TRBJ2-1; no firm D call. Germline CDR1 and CDR2: SGHAT and FQNNGV. V lost 5 bases and J lost 6, with 8 bases in between. The CDR3 has 12 residues. The DNA for the CDR3 is TGTGCCAGCAGCCCCACTGGCAATGAGCAGTTCTTC. Protein sequence: CASSPTGNEQFF.

This chain uses TRBV30 with TRBJ2-7; 9 bases fit TRBD1. This CDR3 region has 17 residues. Per germline, CDR1 GTSNPN and CDR2 SVGIG (reference sequence). Trimming removed 1 base from V and 3 bases from J; junction bases left unmatched: 13. The CDR3 sequence is CAWSGTLRQGENYEQYF. CDR3 in DNA: TGTGCCTGGAGTGGGACTCTTCGACAGGGGGAAAACTACGAGCAGTACTTC.

This clone was observed once. Other DNA sequences in this specimen translate into the identical CDR3. The chain has TRBV29-1 and TRBJ1-1, with 7 bases matching TRBD1. Germline V gene sequence: CDR1 SQVTM, CDR2 ANQGSEA. The CDR3 contains 13 residues. V was pared by 6 bases and J by 2 bases, with 6 bases of the junction left unmatched. The chain's CDR3 is CSVADRPNTEAFF. The CDR3 coding sequence is TGCAGCGTCGCGGACAGGCCTAACACTGAAGCTTTCTTT.

This clone was counted a few times. The chain links TRBV15 to TRBJ1-5; no reliable D call. This CDR3 comprises 13 residues. Per the germline V gene, CDR1 is LNHNV and CDR2 is YYDKDF (reference sequence). Trimming removed 0 bases from V and 5 bases from J, with 5 bases in between. The DNA of the CDR3 is TGTGCCACCAGCAGAGACACAGATCAGCCCCAGCATTTT. This gives the protein CATSRDTDQPQHF.

The rearrangement links TRBV6-1 to TRBJ1-4, with TRBD1 matching over 8 bases. V trimming: 1 base; J trimming: 5 bases; junction bases outside the gene matches: 3. CDR1 MNHNS and CDR2 SASEGT come from the germline V gene. This CDR3 has 15 amino acids. CDR3 coding DNA: TGTGCCAGCAGTGAAGGGACAGGGTTGAATGAAAAACTGTTTTTT. This translates into CASSEGTGLNEKLFF.

This chain joins TRBV30 and TRBJ2-4; D is perhaps TRBD1 (6 bases). Germline V CDR1 and CDR2: GTSNPN, SVGIG (reference sequence). Trimming stripped 5 bases from V and 0 bases from J, with 17 bases between. This CDR3 is 16 amino acids long. The CDR3 coding sequence is TGTGCCTGGGGACAGAGAGACTGCGGAGCCAAAAACATTCAGTACTTC. This translates into CAWGQRDCGAKNIQYF. Based on the CDR3 plus reference TRBV30 and TRBJ2-4, the full variable domain is SQTIHQWPATLVQPVGSPLSLECTVEGTSNPNLYWYRQAAGRGLQLLFYSVGIGQISSEVPQNLSASRPQDRQFILSSKKLLLSDSGFYLCAWGQRDCGAKNIQYFGAGTRLSVL.

The chain links TRBV19 to TRBJ2-7, with D maybe TRBD2 (5 bases). Per the germline V gene, CDR1 is LNHDA and CDR2 is SQIVND (reference sequence). The CDR3 is 13 residues long. The V end was cut by 7 bases, the J end by 3 bases, with 13 bases between. In nucleotides, the CDR3 is TGTGCCAGTAAGCGACGGGAAGGCTACGAGCAGTACTTC. Protein product: CASKRREGYEQYF.

This clone has only a few counts. The V gene is TRBV5-4, the J gene TRBJ1-5, with D uncertain. Trimming cost V 4 bases and J 2 bases, with 4 bases left between them. Looked up from germline, CDR1 is SGHNT and CDR2 is YYREEE (reference sequence). This CDR3 is built from 12 residues. The CDR3 bases are TGTGCCAGCAGCACAGGCAATCAGCCCCAGCATTTT. Encoded protein: CASSTGNQPQHF.

The V and J genes are TRBV12-3 or TRBV12-4 and TRBJ2-3; 7 nucleotides align to TRBD1. This CDR3 has 13 amino acids. V gave up 3 bases and J gave up 5 bases; unmatched junction bases: 2. The DNA for the CDR3 is TGTGCCAGCAGTTTCCAGGGGGAAGATACGCAGTATTTT. Protein product: CASSFQGEDTQYF.

This chain joins TRBV6-5 and TRBJ2-1; D gene uncertain. V was pared by 2 bases and J by 5 bases, with 16 bases between. CDR3 length: 16 residues. Germline V gene data show CDR1 as MNHEY and CDR2 as SVGAGI. The CDR3 DNA is TGTGCCAGCAGTTACGCGCCCCGCGGCGGCCACAATGAGCAGTTCTTC. Translating gives CASSYAPRGGHNEQFF.